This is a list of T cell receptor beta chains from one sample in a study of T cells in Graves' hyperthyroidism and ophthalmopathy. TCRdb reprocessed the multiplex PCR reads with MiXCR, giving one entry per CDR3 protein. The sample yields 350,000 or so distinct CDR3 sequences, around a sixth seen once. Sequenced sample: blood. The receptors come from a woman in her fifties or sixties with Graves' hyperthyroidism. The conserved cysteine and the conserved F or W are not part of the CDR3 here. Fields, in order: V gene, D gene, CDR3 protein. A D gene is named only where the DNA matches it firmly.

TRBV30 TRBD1 ALDRARDTQY
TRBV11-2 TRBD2 ASSSWGLRDFFSYEQY
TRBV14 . ASSQGTPYGYT
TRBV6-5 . ASSYGVGGNEQF
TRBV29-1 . SVEVRADTQY
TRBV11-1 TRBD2 ASSFKTSGSGLAYEQY
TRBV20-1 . SAGSEGADTQY
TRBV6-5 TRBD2 ASSYSPMEAGVRETQY
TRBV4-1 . ASSQEGGVDTQY
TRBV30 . AWTRGTEAF
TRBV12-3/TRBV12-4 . ASSFVGMGDQPQH
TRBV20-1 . SARDLVGGGGSTDTQY
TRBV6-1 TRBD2 ATSDRGTSGDYYNEQF
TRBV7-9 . ASSLGYVDEQY
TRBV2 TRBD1 ASSVPGQILSGGTEAF
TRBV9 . ASSAGRLENEQF
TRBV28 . ASSFSAAVGYT